This TCR beta chain was recorded in a study of cytotoxic CD8 clonotypes in ibrutinib-treated CLL. Study details: Of the patients, around 12 were relapsed/refractory, some 15 treatment-naive and roughly 17 IGHV unmutated. Findings and caveats of the study: Clonality increased at ibrutinib response and stayed stable in sustained remission. At progression, however, it fell back toward baseline. At the start, clonality exceeded age-matched healthy donors and followed circulating CD8+ T-cell counts.

This clone has a handful of counts. Its antigen is undetermined. Clones were sequenced by immunoSEQ multiplex PCR, and TCRdb holds only the in-frame ones, with some missing. The repertoire has about 160,000 clones, over 65% of them found once; the top ten carry roughly 2%. CDR1 is MDHEN, CDR2 SYDVKM, per germline. Trimming cost V 6 bases and J 0 bases; bases outside gene matches: 6. The CDR3 is 17 residues long. The chain recombines TRBV28 with TRBJ2-7, with TRBD2 identical over 15 bases. The sample here was PBMCs, taken after 12 months of ibrutinib treatment. The origin of this receptor is a human donor with chronic lymphocytic leukemia. CDR3: CASRTGTSGGTSYEQYF. CDR3 sequence (DNA): TGTGCCAGCAGGACCGGGACTAGCGGGGGGACCTCCTACGAGCAGTACTTC.